The next 15 T cell receptor beta chains were all read from a single sample in a study of CD8 T cells in ankylosing spondylitis. TCRdb recomputed calls from the 5' RACE reads with MiXCR, one row per CDR3 protein. The sample carries some 290,000 distinct CDR3 sequences, about 19% recorded once. The specimen was blood, either unsorted or a sorted T cell fraction (not recorded which). The origin of the receptors is a male donor with ankylosing spondylitis or in good health (not recorded which).

In this sample, this clonotype turned up many times. The rearrangement uses TRBV12-3 or TRBV12-4 and TRBJ1-2, with a tentative D call TRBD1 (5 bases). The V gene lost 3 bases and the J gene lost 8 bases, with 16 bases spanning the gap. The CDR3 spans 14 residues. CDR3 loop: CASSFRIGAGGYTF. CDR3 bases: TGTGCCAGCAGTTTTCGAATTGGGGCGGGCGGCTACACCTTC.

In its sample, this clonotype was seen many times. The chain couples TRBV24-1 to TRBJ2-3, with 7 bases fitting TRBD1. CDR1 is KGHDR and CDR2 is SFDVKD in the germline V gene. V trimming: 6 bases; J trimming: 0 bases; junction bases outside the gene matches: 5. This CDR3 has 15 amino acids. This CDR3 is CATSQGQYSTDTQYF. The DNA for the CDR3 is TGTGCCACCAGTCAGGGACAGTACAGCACAGATACGCAGTATTTT.

In this sample, this clonotype turned up a few times. This chain connects TRBV6-5 to TRBJ2-7; a weak D match, TRBD2 (6 bases). V dropped 4 bases and J dropped 5 bases, with 15 bases sitting between them. This CDR3 comprises 14 residues. Germline assignment: CDR1 MNHEY and CDR2 SVGAGI. CDR3 DNA sequence: TGTGCCAGCAGTTCTATGGGGGGTTTCAACGAGCAGTACGTC. Translated: CASSSMGGFNEQYV.

This clonotype was counted only a few times. The chain links TRBV28 to TRBJ1-2, with 10 bases matching TRBD1. The CDR3 is made up of 15 amino acids. J lost 5 bases, V lost 6 bases, and 9 bases had no gene match. Germline CDR1 MDHEN, CDR2 SYDVKM. The CDR3 sequence: CASRPTGTGEYGYTF. The CDR3 DNA is TGTGCCAGCAGACCGACTGGGACAGGGGAGTATGGCTACACCTTC.

This clonotype was picked up a small number of times. The chain couples TRBV5-1 to TRBJ2-1; D is undetermined. V was trimmed by 5 bases and J by 5 bases, leaving 8 bases between them. This CDR3 spans 12 amino acids. CDR1 SGHRS and CDR2 YFSETQ come from the germline V gene. The CDR3 sequence is CASRGLDNEQFF. The DNA of the CDR3 is TGCGCCAGCAGGGGATTAGACAATGAGCAGTTCTTC.

This chain's CDR3 is CASSQVDLLPGNQPQHF. The CDR3 coding sequence is TGCGCCAGCAGCCAAGTGGATCTCCTCCCGGGCAATCAGCCCCAGCATTTT. This chain uses TRBV4-1 with TRBJ1-5; D uncertain. The germline V gene encodes CDR1 MGHRA and CDR2 YSYEKL. Between the trimmed V and J ends, which lost 1 base and 2 bases, there was a span of 15 bases. This CDR3 has 17 residues.

The chain combines TRBV5-1 with TRBJ2-3; D is tentatively TRBD1 or TRBD2 (5 bases each). Trimming took off 0 bases at V and 8 bases at J, with 13 bases between the two ends. This CDR3 has 14 amino acids. CDR1 is SGHRS, CDR2 YFSETQ, per germline. CDR3 loop: CASSLAPTGGTQYF. As DNA, the CDR3 is TGCGCCAGCAGCTTGGCTCCTACTGGGGGTACGCAGTATTTT.

This clonotype has a handful of counts. The chain combines TRBV20-1 with TRBJ2-5; D may match TRBD1 or TRBD2 (5 bases each). Germline CDR1 and CDR2: DFQATT and SNEGSKA (reference sequence). The CDR3 extends over 15 amino acids. The V gene lost 5 bases and the J gene lost 5 bases, with 21 bases spanning the gap. The CDR3 DNA sequence: TGCAGTGCTGGGACCGGAGTCGGGCCGGGTGAGACCCAGTACTTC. Residues: CSAGTGVGPGETQYF.

The rearrangement joins TRBV20-1 to TRBJ2-3; no clear D gene. V was clipped by 3 bases and J by 1 base, with 17 bases between them. This CDR3 is built from 16 residues. Germline assignment: CDR1 DFQATT and CDR2 SNEGSKA (reference sequence). Here the CDR3 DNA reads TGCAGTGCTAGCCACGTGTTGCGGACCGGCACAGATACGCAGTATTTT. Its protein is CSASHVLRTGTDTQYF.

This clonotype has just a few counts. V and J are TRBV2 and TRBJ2-1; 9 bases align to TRBD1. V gave up 9 bases and J gave up 16 bases; unmatched junction bases: 16. This CDR3 spans 13 amino acids. The V gene's germline CDR1 is SNHLY and CDR2 FYNNEI. CDR3 sequence: CASHLPPGQGIFF. CDR3 sequence (DNA): TGTGCCAGTCACTTGCCCCCGGGACAGGGTATATTCTTC.

The rearrangement joins TRBV30 to TRBJ1-1; D gene unclear. The CDR3 has 11 residues. Per the germline V gene, CDR1 is GTSNPN and CDR2 is SVGIG (reference sequence). V lost 1 base and J lost 8, with 8 bases in between. The CDR3 region has the DNA TGTGCCTGGAGTGGCCTGGTCGAAGCTTTCTTT. Its protein is CAWSGLVEAFF.

This clonotype was seen a few times. V is TRBV30 and J is TRBJ2-1; 7 bases fit TRBD2. This CDR3 comprises 18 residues. Germline V gene lookup returns CDR1 GTSNPN and CDR2 SVGIG (reference sequence). The V segment lost 3 bases and the J segment 9 bases; nucleotides outside the gene matches: 23. The CDR3 is CAWREIKTSLRWGSEQFF. In DNA, the CDR3 is TGTGCCTGGAGAGAAATTAAGACTAGCCTACGCTGGGGAAGTGAGCAGTTCTTC.

This clonotype has only a few counts. The J gene is TRBJ2-2, the V gene TRBV29-1; 7 positions match TRBD2. V shed 7 bases, J shed 3 bases, and the junction held 5 bases outside the gene matches. CDR1 is SQVTM, CDR2 ANQGSEA, per germline. This CDR3 spans 13 amino acids. CDR3 loop: CSAAGVHTGELFF. Written as DNA, the CDR3 is TGCAGCGCCGCGGGAGTCCACACCGGGGAGCTGTTTTTT.

This clonotype turned up a few times. This rearrangement joins TRBV7-6 to TRBJ2-3; TRBD2 aligns across 8 bases. Germline loops: CDR1 SGHVS, CDR2 FNYEAQ. V lost 3 bases and J lost 3; bases outside the gene matches: 2. This CDR3 region has 14 residues. The chain's CDR3 is CASSFQRETDTQYF. The CDR3 region has the DNA TGTGCCAGCAGCTTCCAGCGGGAGACAGATACGCAGTATTTT.

V usage is TRBV24-1 and J usage is TRBJ2-1; TRBD2 agrees at 12 bases. CDR3 length equals 15 residues. Germline CDR1 reads KGHDR; CDR2 reads SFDVKD. The ends lost 5 bases at V and 4 bases at J; junction bases unmatched: 2. CDR3 region: CATSGTSGTYNEQFF. CDR3 nucleotide sequence: TGTGCCACCAGTGGGACTAGCGGGACATACAATGAGCAGTTCTTC.